Here is one TCR beta chain with its context. This sample was included in a study of T-cell reconstitution after alpha-beta-depleted transplantation in children. Molecular barcoding with unique molecular identifiers was used for the TCRbeta library. A single record per CDR3 protein comes from TCRdb applying MiXCR to the PCR reads. The sample lists approximately 510,000 distinct CDR3 sequences, around 20% seen once, with approximately 3% in the top ten. V was pared by 3 bases and J by 0 bases, with 9 bases between. Germline-derived CDR1 and CDR2 are LNHDA and SQIVND (reference sequence). The CDR3 runs 15 residues.

J is TRBJ1-5 and V is TRBV19; tentatively, D is TRBD1 (5 bases). The specimen was PBMCs from the stem cell graft donor, collected from the stem cell graft. The origin of this receptor is a human donor who donated a stem cell graft to a child with acute lymphoblastic leukemia. DNA of the CDR3: TGTGCCAGTAGTATTACTGGGGCTAGCAATCAGCCCCAGCATTTT. It specifies CASSITGASNQPQHF.